This T cell receptor (beta chain) was profiled in a study of blood T cell repertoires in COVID-19. In the study overall: Italy, Spain and the United States were the sources of the convalescent and acute COVID-19 samples. In each case, the material was cDNA or gDNA derived from T cells, B-cell-depleted T cells, or PBMCs.

As processed by the authors: Amplification with reference gene primers provided the estimates of nucleated cell counts. Produced via immunoSEQ multiplex PCR; TCRdb's table is partial and in-frame only. Clone size and the V and J calls come from that table; the DNA yielded D and trimming. There are about 240,000 clones in the sample; about 88% occur only once, and approximately 10% lies in the top ten. The CDR3 consists of 14 residues. V was shortened by 6 bases and J by 1 base, with 9 bases between the two germline ends. The germline V gene has CDR1 LGHDT and CDR2 YNNKEL (reference sequence). Recruited during active infection, patients (from Seattle) were subsequently followed longitudinally.

The TCR sequence derives from a woman between 45 and 65 years old with COVID-19, enrolled during active disease. The rearrangement joins TRBV3-1 (or the pseudogene TRBV3-2) to TRBJ2-2; D might be TRBD2 (6 bases). Sequencing input: peripheral blood. The DNA for the CDR3 is TGTGCCAGCAGTATCGGGGGGAACACCGGGGAGCTGTTTTTT. This encodes CASSIGGNTGELFF.